The present entry profiles one T cell receptor (beta chain) with its context. Other nucleotide sequences from this sample produce the same CDR3. This sample is part of a study of blood T cell repertoires in COVID-19. Study-wide context: The United States, Italy and Spain supplied acute and convalescent COVID-19 samples. PBMCs, B-cell-depleted T cells, or T cells were the source of the cDNA or gDNA that made up the material.

Source study methods: For nucleated cells, counts were estimated from reference gene primer amplification. The table came from immunoSEQ multiplex PCR; TCRdb's copy has only in-frame clones and leaves some out. That table supplies the V and J calls and clone size; D and trimming were determined from the DNA. The repertoire includes about 200,000 clones, around nine tenths of them detected once, and 4% sits in the top ten. CDR3 length equals 14 residues. Germline V lookup: CDR1 SEHNR, CDR2 FQNEAQ (reference sequence). V shed 1 base and J 1 base; nucleotides not matched to a gene: 0. The rearrangement joins TRBV7-9 to TRBJ1-1, with 7 positions matching TRBD1. The specimen sequenced was PBMCs or T cells enriched from blood (not recorded which). The TCR was taken from a woman aged 30 to 39 with acute COVID-19. The CDR3 protein is CASSLGQGNTEAFF. The CDR3 DNA reads TGTGCCAGCAGCTTAGGACAGGGGAACACTGAAGCTTTCTTT.